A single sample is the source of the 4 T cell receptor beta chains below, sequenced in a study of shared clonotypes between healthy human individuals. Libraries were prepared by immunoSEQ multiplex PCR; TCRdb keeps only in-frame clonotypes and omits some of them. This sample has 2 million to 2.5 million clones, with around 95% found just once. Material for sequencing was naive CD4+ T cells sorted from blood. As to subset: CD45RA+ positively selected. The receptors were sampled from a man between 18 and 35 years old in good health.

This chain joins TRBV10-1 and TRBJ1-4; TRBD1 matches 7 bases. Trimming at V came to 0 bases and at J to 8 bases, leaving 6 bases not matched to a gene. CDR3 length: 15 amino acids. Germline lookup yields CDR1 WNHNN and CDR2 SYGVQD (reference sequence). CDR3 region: CASSESDRMPEKLFF. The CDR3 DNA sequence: TGCGCCAGCAGTGAGTCGGACAGGATGCCAGAAAAACTGTTTTTT.

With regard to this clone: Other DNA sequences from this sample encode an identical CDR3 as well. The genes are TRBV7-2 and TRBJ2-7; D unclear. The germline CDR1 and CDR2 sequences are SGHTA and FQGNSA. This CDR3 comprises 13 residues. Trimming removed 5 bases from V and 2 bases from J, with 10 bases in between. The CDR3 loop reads CASSLRPAYEQYF. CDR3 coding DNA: TGTGCCAGCAGCCTCCGGCCCGCCTACGAGCAGTACTTC.

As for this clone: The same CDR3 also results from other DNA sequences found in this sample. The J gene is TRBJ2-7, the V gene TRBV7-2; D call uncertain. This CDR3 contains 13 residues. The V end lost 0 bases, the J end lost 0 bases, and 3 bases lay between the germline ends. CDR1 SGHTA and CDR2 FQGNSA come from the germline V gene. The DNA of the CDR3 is TGTGCCAGCAGCTTAGCGTCCTCCTACGAGCAGTACTTC. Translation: CASSLASSYEQYF.

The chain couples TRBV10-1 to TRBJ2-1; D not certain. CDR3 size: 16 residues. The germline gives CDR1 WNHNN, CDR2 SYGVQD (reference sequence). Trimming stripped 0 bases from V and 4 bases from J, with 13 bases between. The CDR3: CASSESQRLLYNEQFF. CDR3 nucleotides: TGCGCCAGCAGTGAGTCACAGAGACTTCTGTACAATGAGCAGTTCTTC.